This T cell receptor beta chain appears in the sequencing data of a study of blood T cells in healthy people across ages. About this clonotype: What it binds is not known.

CDR1 and CDR2 from the germline V gene are SGHTA and FQGNSA. The CDR3 contains 14 residues. Deletions cut 4 bases from V and 2 bases from J, with 12 bases between. Study-wide points: Whereas aged donors had fewer naive CD4+ cells, long-lived donors had more of them and higher diversity.

Each donor was a healthy Caucasian individual from Russia, aged 6 to 90. Primed by a sample-barcoded 5' primer and a J-beta primer mix, a second PCR proceeded for roughly 7 to 11 cycles. Via MiXCR, TCRdb re-called the 5' RACE reads, giving one row per CDR3 protein. The table has around 400,000 distinct CDR3 sequences, about 49% seen once; the top ten hold 50% to 65%. This TCR was recovered from a man between 60 and 75 years old in good health. The gene calls are TRBV7-2 and TRBJ2-7; the D gene is possibly TRBD2 (6 bases). Input material: blood. The CDR3 coding sequence is TGTGCCAGCAGCTCGCCCGGGAGCACCTACGAGCAGTACTTC. Translated, it gives CASSSPGSTYEQYF. The full variable domain, in which reference TRBV7-2 and TRBJ2-7 provide the parts outside the CDR3, is GAGVSQSPSNKVTEKGKDVELRCDPISGHTALYWYRQSLGQGLEFLIYFQGNSAPDKSGLPSDRFSAERTGGSVSTLTIQRTQQEDSAVYLCASSSPGSTYEQYFGPGTRLTVT.